A single sample is the source of the 17 T cell receptor beta chains below, sequenced in a study of blood T cell repertoires in COVID-19 (TCRdb year 2020). The library was made by the immunoSEQ multiplex PCR assay. TCRdb limited this immuneACCESS table to in-frame rearrangements with V and J called. A share of clones is missing; checked studies link under half to unresolved V genes, and the rest is unexplained. This sample has 120,000 or so clones in its table, and 70% to 90% of those were observed once. Of the sample, roughly 8% falls within the top ten clones. The sample taken for sequencing was peripheral blood. These receptors came from a man aged 50-59 years with acute or convalescent COVID-19.

The chain carries TRBV10-3 and TRBJ1-3; D gene ambiguous. Germline CDR1 and CDR2: ENHRY and SYGVKD. Trimming left V 10 bases short and J 0 bases short, with 4 bases between. This CDR3 spans 11 amino acids. CDR3 sequence (DNA): TGTGCCACCTCCTCTGGAAACACCATATATTTT. Protein sequence: CATSSGNTIYF.

The chain links TRBV7-9 to TRBJ2-2; D may be TRBD1 (5 bases). Germline CDR1 reads SEHNR; CDR2 reads FQNEAQ (reference sequence). The CDR3 extends over 12 amino acids. Trimming removed 8 bases at V and 2 bases at J, with 6 bases between. The CDR3 loop is CASGANTGELFF. CDR3 nucleotide sequence: TGTGCCAGCGGGGCTAACACCGGGGAGCTGTTTTTT.

The chain employs TRBV19 and TRBJ1-5, with no clear D. V shed 3 bases and J shed 6 bases, with 12 bases lying between them. Germline V lookup: CDR1 LNHDA, CDR2 SQIVND (reference sequence). This CDR3 contains 14 residues. The CDR3 protein is CASSIEGGAQPQHF. The CDR3 DNA follows: TGTGCCAGTAGTATCGAGGGAGGCGCTCAGCCCCAGCATTTT.

This chain uses TRBV4-1 with TRBJ2-7, with D perhaps matching TRBD1 (5 bases). The V gene lost 3 bases and the J gene lost 0 bases, with 18 bases spanning the gap. The CDR3 is 17 amino acids. The germline V gene has CDR1 MGHRA and CDR2 YSYEKL. The CDR3 protein is CASSQVRLDRFSYEQYF. The CDR3 DNA reads as TGCGCCAGCAGCCAGGTCAGACTCGACAGATTCTCCTACGAGCAGTACTTC.

CDR3 loop: CASSFGVGDSGRNEQFF. Written as DNA, the CDR3 is TGTGCCAGCAGCTTCGGGGTTGGGGACTCAGGTCGTAATGAGCAGTTCTTC. The chain carries TRBV7-9 and TRBJ2-1; D perhaps matches TRBD2 (6 bases). This CDR3 contains 17 residues. CDR1 is SEHNR, CDR2 FQNEAQ, per germline (reference sequence). Trimming pared 3 bases from V and 7 bases from J, leaving 22 bases between. Using reference TRBV7-9 and TRBJ2-1 for the parts outside the CDR3, the full variable domain is DTGVSQNPRHKITKRGQNVTFRCDPISEHNRLYWYRQTLGQGPEFLTYFQNEAQLEKSRLLSDRFSAERPKGSFSTLEIQRTEQGDSAMYLCASSFGVGDSGRNEQFFGPGTRLTVL.

In this sample, this clone turned up once. CDR3 amino acids: CASSRDRGGGNTIYF. The CDR3 nucleotides are TGCGCCAGCAGCCGGGACAGGGGAGGAGGAAACACCATATATTTT. The V call is TRBV4-3, the J call TRBJ1-3; 10 bases match TRBD1. Germline V gene data show CDR1 as LGHNA and CDR2 as YSLEER. The CDR3 contains 15 residues. The junction had 4 bases not matched to a gene; V was cut back by 4 bases and J by 4 bases.

The genes are TRBV24-1 and TRBJ1-1; unclear D gene. CDR1 and CDR2 (germline): KGHDR, SFDVKD. This CDR3 is built from 15 residues. Trimming took 9 bases from V and 3 from J, leaving 19 bases between them. CDR3 in amino acids: CATRGSGGGDTEAFF. CDR3 nucleotide sequence: TGTGCCACCCGGGGTAGCGGTGGAGGTGACACTGAAGCTTTCTTT.

The chain is built from TRBV27 and TRBJ2-7, with 9 bases identical to TRBD1. Losses at the gene ends were 3 bases for V and 4 bases for J; bases not matched to a gene: 7. This CDR3 has 15 amino acids. Germline assignment: CDR1 MNHEY and CDR2 SMNVEV (reference sequence). Here the CDR3 reads CASSLDRGFGYEQYF. The CDR3 DNA is TGTGCCAGCAGTTTGGACAGGGGCTTTGGGTACGAGCAGTACTTC.

The chain employs TRBV2 and TRBJ1-2; D perhaps matches TRBD1 (6 bases). The V and J ends lost 7 bases and 6 bases respectively, with 21 bases between them. The CDR3 is 15 residues long. Germline loops: CDR1 SNHLY, CDR2 FYNNEI. CDR3 residues: CASTFGGAGKNGYTF. CDR3 coding DNA: TGTGCCAGCACCTTCGGGGGGGCCGGAAAGAATGGCTACACCTTC.

V and J are TRBV25-1 and TRBJ2-7; TRBD2 aligns across 8 bases. Trimming removed 8 bases from V and 7 bases from J; junction bases left unmatched: 16. The germline CDR1 and CDR2 sequences are MGHDK and SYGVNS. This CDR3 contains 15 residues. This CDR3 is CASPRVLQREREQYF. CDR3 bases: TGTGCCAGCCCCCGGGTCCTACAGCGGGAGCGAGAGCAGTACTTC.

V gene TRBV5-4 combines with J gene TRBJ2-7; TRBD2 matches at 10 bases. V was pared by 1 base and J by 2 bases, with 0 bases of the junction left unmatched. Germline V gene data show CDR1 as SGHNT and CDR2 as YYREEE (reference sequence). The CDR3 runs to 14 residues. CDR3 protein: CASSLLAGAYEQYF. The CDR3 DNA reads as TGTGCCAGCAGCTTGCTAGCGGGAGCCTACGAGCAGTACTTC.

This chain uses TRBV5-1 with TRBJ2-5; no clear D. CDR1 SGHRS and CDR2 YFSETQ come from the germline V gene. Deletions cut 0 bases from V and 5 bases from J, with 8 bases between. The CDR3 extends over 13 amino acids. The CDR3 DNA sequence: TGCGCCAGCAGCTTGGGCTTCGGGGAGACCCAGTACTTC. Protein sequence: CASSLGFGETQYF.

The rearrangement joins TRBV11-2 to TRBJ2-4, with a weak D call TRBD2 (7 bases). CDR3 length: 15 amino acids. V lost 6 bases and J lost 3, with 15 bases in between. CDR1 is SGHAT and CDR2 is FQNNGV in the germline V gene. The CDR3 sequence is CASRSGGRDKNIQYF. The CDR3 nucleotides are TGTGCCAGCAGGTCGGGGGGCCGGGACAAAAACATTCAGTACTTC.

The chain employs TRBV3-1 (or the pseudogene TRBV3-2) and TRBJ2-1; 14 nucleotides line up with TRBD2. The J segment lost 7 bases and the V segment lost 6 bases, leaving 2 bases of the junction unmatched. CDR1 is LGHDT and CDR2 is YNNKEL in the germline V gene (reference sequence). The CDR3 length is 14 residues. The CDR3 sequence: CASRRLAGGNEQFF. Written as DNA, the CDR3 is TGTGCCAGCAGACGACTAGCGGGAGGGAATGAGCAGTTCTTC.

The CDR3 DNA reads TGTGCCAGCAGCCAAGTAGTCCGAGGCTCCTACAATGAGCAGTTCTTC. Amino acids: CASSQVVRGSYNEQFF. The chain is built from TRBV4-2 and TRBJ2-1; D ambiguous. The CDR3 extends over 16 amino acids. CDR1 LGHNA and CDR2 YNFKEQ come from the germline V gene. The V gene lost 1 base and the J gene lost 0 bases, with 10 bases spanning the gap.

The chain carries TRBV5-8 and TRBJ2-3; D remains unclear. The CDR3 contains 11 residues. The ends were cut back, 5 bases at V and 6 bases at J, with 7 bases in the middle. Per the germline V gene, CDR1 is SGHTS and CDR2 is YDEGEE. The CDR3 sequence is CASRAWDTQYF. In DNA form, the CDR3 reads TGTGCCAGCAGAGCCTGGGATACGCAGTATTTT. Filled out from reference TRBV5-8 and TRBJ2-3, the complete variable domain reads EAGVTQSPTHLIKTRGQQATLRCSPISGHTSVYWYQQALGLGLQFLLWYDEGEERNRGNFPPRFSGRQFPNYSSELNVNALELEDSALYLCASRAWDTQYFGPGTRLTVL.

The chain is built from TRBV30 and TRBJ1-4, with TRBD1 matching over 10 bases. Losses at the gene ends were 2 bases for V and 17 bases for J; bases not matched to a gene: 11. The CDR3 spans 13 residues. CDR1 is GTSNPN and CDR2 is SVGIG in the germline V gene (reference sequence). Here the CDR3 DNA reads TGTGCCTGGAGTAATACGCTCGGGACAGGGGTTTTTTTT. Translated: CAWSNTLGTGVFF.